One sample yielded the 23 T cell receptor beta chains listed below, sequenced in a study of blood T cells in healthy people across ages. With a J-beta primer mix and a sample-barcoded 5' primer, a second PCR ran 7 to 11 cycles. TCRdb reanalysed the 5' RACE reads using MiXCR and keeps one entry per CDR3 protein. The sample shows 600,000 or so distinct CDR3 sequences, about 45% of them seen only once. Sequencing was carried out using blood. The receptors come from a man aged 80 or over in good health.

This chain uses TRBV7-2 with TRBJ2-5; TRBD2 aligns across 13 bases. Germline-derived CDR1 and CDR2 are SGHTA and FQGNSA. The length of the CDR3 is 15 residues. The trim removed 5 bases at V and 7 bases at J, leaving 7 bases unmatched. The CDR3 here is CASSRGLAGVVTQYF. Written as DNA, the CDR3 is TGTGCCAGCAGCCGAGGACTAGCGGGAGTCGTGACCCAGTACTTC.

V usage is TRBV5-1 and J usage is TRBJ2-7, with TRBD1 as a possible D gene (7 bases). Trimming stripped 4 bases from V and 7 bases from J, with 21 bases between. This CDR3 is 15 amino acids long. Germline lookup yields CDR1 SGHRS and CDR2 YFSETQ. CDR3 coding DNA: TGCGCCAGCAGCCAAGACAGGGAGGCCTACAATGAGCAGTACTTC. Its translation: CASSQDREAYNEQYF.

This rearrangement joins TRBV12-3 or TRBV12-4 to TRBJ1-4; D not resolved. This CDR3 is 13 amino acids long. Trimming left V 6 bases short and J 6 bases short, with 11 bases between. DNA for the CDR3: TGTGCCAGCAGACCTAACAGCTATGAAAAACTGTTTTTT. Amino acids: CASRPNSYEKLFF.

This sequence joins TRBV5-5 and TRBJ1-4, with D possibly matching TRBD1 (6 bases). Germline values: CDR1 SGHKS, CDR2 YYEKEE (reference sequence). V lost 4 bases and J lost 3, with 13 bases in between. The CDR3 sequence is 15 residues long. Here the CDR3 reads CASSPQGLANEKLFF. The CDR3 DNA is TGTGCCAGCAGCCCTCAGGGGTTGGCTAATGAAAAACTGTTTTTT.

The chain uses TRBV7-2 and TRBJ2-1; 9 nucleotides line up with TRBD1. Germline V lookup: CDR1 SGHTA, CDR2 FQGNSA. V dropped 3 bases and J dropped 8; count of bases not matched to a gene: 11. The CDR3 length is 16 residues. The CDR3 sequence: CASSFPTGTGKYEQFF. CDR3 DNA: TGTGCCAGCAGCTTCCCGACCGGGACAGGGAAGTATGAGCAGTTCTTC.

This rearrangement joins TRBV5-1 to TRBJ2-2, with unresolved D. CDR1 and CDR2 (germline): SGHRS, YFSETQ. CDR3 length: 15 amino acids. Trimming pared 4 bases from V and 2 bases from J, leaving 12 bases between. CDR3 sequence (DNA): TGCGCCAGCAGCCGAGAGAGTTCTAACACCGGGGAGCTGTTTTTT. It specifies CASSRESSNTGELFF.

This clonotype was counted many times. The CDR3 region is CASRGTGGLYEQYF. As DNA, the CDR3 is TGTGCCAGCAGGGGGACAGGGGGCCTATACGAGCAGTACTTC. The rearrangement links TRBV6-5 to TRBJ2-7; TRBD1 agrees at 12 bases. The CDR3 is made up of 14 amino acids. V was clipped by 6 bases and J by 4 bases; unmatched bases: 4. Germline CDR1 is MNHEY and CDR2 is SVGAGI.

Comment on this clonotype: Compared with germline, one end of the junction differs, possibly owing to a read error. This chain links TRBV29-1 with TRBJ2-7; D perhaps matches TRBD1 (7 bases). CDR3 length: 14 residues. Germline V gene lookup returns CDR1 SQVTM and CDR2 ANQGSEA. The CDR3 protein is CSVVETGRTYGQYF. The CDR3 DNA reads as TGCAGCGTTGTCGAGACAGGGAGGACCTACGGGCAGTACTTC.

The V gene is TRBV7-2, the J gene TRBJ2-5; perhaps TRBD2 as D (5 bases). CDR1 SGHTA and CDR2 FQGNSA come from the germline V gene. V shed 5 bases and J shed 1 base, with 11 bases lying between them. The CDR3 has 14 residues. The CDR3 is CASSIGLTQETQYF. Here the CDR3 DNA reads TGTGCCAGCAGCATAGGACTGACCCAAGAGACCCAGTACTTC.

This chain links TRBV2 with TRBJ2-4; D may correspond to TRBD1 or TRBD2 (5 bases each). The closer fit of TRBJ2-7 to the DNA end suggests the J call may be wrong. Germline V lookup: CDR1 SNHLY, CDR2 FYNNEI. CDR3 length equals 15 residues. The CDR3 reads CASTKLGTGPDEQYF. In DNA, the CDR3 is TGTGCCAGCACCAAGTTGGGGACGGGACCCGACGAGCAGTACTTC.

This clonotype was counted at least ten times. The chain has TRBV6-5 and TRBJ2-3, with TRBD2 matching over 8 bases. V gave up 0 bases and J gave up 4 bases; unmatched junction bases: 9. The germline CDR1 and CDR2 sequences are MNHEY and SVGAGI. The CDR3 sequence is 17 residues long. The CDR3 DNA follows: TGTGCCAGCAGTTACTCGAGGCGGGGGGCTAACGCAGATACGCAGTATTTT. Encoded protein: CASSYSRRGANADTQYF.

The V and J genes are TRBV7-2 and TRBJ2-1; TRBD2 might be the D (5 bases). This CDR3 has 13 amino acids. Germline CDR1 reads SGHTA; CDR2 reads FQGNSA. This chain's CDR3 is CAGSAGPNNEQFF. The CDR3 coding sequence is TGTGCGGGGAGCGCCGGGCCAAACAATGAGCAGTTCTTC.

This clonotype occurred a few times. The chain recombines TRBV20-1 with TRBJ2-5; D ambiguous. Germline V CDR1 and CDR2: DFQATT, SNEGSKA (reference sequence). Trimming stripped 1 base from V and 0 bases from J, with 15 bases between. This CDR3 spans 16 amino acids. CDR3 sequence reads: CSARVWNPSYQETQYF. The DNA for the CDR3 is TGCAGTGCTAGAGTATGGAATCCCTCGTACCAAGAGACCCAGTACTTC.

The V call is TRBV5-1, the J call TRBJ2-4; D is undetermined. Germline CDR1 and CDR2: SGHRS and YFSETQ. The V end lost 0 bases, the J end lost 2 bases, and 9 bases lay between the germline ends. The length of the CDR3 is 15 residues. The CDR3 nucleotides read TGCGCCAGCAGCTTGGGCTGGGAAACCAAAAACATTCAGTACTTC. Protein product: CASSLGWETKNIQYF. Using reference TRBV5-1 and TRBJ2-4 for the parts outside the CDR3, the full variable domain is KAGVTQTPRYLIKTRGQQVTLSCSPISGHRSVSWYQQTPGQGLQFLFEYFSETQRNKGNFPGRFSGRQFSNSRSEMNVSTLELGDSALYLCASSLGWETKNIQYFGAGTRLSVL.

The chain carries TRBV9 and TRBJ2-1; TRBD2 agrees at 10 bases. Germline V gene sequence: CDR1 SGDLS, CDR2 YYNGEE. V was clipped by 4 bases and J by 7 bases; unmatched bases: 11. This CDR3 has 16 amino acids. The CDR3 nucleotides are TGTGCCAGCAGCTTGAGGAGCGGGGGGGCCGAAAATGAGCAGTTCTTC. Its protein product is CASSLRSGGAENEQFF.

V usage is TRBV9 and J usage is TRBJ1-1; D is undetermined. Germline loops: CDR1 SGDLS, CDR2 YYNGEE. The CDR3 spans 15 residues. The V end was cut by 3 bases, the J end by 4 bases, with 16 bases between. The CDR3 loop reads CASSAERGMGTEAFF. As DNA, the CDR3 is TGTGCCAGCAGCGCCGAGAGAGGGATGGGCACTGAAGCTTTCTTT. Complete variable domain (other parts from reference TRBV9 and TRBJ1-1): DSGVTQTPKHLITATGQRVTLRCSPRSGDLSVYWYQQSLDQGLQFLIQYYNGEERAKGNILERFSAQQFPDLHSELNLSSLELGDSALYFCASSAERGMGTEAFFGQGTRLTVV.

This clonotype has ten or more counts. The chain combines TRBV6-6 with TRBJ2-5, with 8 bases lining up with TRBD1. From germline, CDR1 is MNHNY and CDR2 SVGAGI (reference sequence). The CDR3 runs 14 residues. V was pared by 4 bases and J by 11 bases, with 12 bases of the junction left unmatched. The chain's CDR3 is CASSSGQEGNEQYF. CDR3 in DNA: TGTGCCAGCAGTTCGGGACAGGAAGGGAATGAGCAGTACTTC.

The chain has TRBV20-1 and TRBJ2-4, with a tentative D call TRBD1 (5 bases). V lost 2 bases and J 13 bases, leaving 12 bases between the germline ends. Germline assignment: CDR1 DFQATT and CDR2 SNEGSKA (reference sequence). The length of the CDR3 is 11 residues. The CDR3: CSARLQGEQYF. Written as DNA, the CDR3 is TGCAGTGCTAGACTCCAGGGTGAGCAGTACTTC.

The DNA of the CDR3 is TGTGCCAGCAGCGTAGAGGACAAGGGAGGCCATGAGCAGTTCTTC. Translation: CASSVEDKGGHEQFF. This chain joins TRBV9 and TRBJ2-1; D is perhaps TRBD2 (6 bases). Trimming cost V 0 bases and J 8 bases, with 15 bases left between them. This CDR3 has 15 amino acids. Germline assignment: CDR1 SGDLS and CDR2 YYNGEE.

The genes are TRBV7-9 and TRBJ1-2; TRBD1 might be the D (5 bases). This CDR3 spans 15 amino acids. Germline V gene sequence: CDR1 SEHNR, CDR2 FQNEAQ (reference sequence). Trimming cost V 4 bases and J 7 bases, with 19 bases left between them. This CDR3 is CASSSGGGGRSGYTF. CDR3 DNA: TGTGCCAGCAGCTCCGGGGGGGGTGGTCGTTCTGGCTACACCTTC.

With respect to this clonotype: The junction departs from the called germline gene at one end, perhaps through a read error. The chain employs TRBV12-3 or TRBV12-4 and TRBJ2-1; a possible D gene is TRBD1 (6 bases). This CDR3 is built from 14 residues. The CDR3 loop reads CANSFRGVSDEQFF. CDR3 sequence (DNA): TGTGCCAACAGTTTCAGGGGTGTGAGCGATGAGCAGTTCTTC.

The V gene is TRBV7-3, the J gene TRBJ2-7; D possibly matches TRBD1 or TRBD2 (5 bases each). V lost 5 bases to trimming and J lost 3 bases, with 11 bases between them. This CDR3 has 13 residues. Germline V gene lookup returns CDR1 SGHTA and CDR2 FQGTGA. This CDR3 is CASSRDGNYEQYF. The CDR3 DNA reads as TGTGCCAGCAGCCGGGACGGGAACTACGAGCAGTACTTC.

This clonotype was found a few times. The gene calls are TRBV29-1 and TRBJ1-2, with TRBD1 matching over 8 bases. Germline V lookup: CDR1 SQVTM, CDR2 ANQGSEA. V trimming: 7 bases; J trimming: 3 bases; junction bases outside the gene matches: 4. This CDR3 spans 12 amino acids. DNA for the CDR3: TGCAGCGCTGGACAGGGAGACTATGGCTACACCTTC. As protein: CSAGQGDYGYTF.